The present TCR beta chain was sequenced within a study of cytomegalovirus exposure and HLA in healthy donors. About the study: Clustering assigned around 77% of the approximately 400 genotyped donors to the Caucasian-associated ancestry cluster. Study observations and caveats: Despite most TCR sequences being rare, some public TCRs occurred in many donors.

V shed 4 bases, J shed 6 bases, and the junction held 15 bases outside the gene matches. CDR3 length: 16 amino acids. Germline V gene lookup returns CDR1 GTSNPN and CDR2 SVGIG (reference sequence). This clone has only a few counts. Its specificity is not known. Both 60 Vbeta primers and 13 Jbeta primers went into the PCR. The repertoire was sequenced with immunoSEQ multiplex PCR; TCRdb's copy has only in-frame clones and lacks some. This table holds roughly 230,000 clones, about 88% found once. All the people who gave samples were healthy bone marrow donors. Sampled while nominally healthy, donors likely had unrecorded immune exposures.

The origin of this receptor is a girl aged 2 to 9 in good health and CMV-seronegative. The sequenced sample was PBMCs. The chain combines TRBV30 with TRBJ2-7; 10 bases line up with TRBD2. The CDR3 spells CAWTGEERGGPSEQYF. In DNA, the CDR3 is TGTGCCTGGACAGGGGAGGAGCGGGGGGGCCCCTCCGAGCAGTACTTC.